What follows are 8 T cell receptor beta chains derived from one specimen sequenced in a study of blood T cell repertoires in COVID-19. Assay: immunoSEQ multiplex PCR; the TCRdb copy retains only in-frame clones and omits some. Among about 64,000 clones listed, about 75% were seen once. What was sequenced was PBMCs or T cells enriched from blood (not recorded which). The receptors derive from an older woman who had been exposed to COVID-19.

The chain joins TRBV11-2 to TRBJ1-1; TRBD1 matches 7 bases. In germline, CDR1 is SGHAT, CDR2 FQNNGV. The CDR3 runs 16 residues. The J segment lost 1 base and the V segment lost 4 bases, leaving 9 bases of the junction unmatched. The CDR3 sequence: CASSSRDRLKNTEAFF. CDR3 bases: TGTGCCAGCAGCTCTCGGGACAGATTGAAGAACACTGAAGCTTTCTTT.

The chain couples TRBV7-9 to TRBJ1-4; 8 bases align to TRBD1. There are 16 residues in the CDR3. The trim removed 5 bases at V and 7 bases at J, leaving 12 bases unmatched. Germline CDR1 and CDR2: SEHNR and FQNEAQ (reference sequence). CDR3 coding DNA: TGTGCCAGCAGCAGAAAGACAGGGGCGGCTAGTGAAAAACTGTTTTTT. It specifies CASSRKTGAASEKLFF.

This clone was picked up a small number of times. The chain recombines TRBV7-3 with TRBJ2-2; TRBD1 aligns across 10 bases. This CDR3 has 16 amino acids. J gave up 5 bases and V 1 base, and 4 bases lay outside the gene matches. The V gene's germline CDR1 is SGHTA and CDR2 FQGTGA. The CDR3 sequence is CASSLRQGARTGELFF. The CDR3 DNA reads TGTGCCAGCAGCTTAAGACAGGGGGCGCGAACCGGGGAGCTGTTTTTT.

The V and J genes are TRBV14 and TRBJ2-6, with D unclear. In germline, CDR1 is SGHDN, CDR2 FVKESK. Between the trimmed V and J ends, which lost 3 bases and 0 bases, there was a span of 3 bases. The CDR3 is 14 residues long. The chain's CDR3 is CASSHFSGANVLTF. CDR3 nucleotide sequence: TGTGCCAGCAGCCACTTCTCTGGGGCCAACGTCCTGACTTTC.

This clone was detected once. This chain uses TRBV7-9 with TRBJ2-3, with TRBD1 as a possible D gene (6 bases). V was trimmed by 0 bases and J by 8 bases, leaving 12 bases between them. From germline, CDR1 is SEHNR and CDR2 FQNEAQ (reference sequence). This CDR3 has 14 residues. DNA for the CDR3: TGTGCCAGCAGCTTAGCAGGGGGTTCTCGTACGCAGTATTTT. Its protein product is CASSLAGGSRTQYF.

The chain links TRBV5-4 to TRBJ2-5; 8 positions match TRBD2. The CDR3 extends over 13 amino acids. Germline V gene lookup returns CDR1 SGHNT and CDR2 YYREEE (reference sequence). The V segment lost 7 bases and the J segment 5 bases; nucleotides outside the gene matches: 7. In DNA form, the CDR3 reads TGTGCCAGCGGGACGGGAGGGGGGGAGACCCAGTACTTC. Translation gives CASGTGGGETQYF.

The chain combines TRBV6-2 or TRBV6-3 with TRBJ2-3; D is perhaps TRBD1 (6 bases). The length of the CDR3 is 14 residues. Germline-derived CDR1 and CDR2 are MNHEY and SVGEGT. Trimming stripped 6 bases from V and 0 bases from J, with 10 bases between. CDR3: CASSLGASTDTQYF. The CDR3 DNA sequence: TGTGCCAGCAGCCTGGGGGCTAGCACAGATACGCAGTATTTT.

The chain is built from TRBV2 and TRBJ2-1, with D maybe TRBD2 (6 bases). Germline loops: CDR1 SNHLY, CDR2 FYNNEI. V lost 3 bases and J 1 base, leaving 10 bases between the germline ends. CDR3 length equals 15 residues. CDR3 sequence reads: CASSERGRSYNEQFF. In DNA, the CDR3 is TGTGCCAGCAGTGAGCGGGGCAGGTCCTACAATGAGCAGTTCTTC.